These 19 T cell receptor beta chains came from one sample sequenced in a study of T cells in Graves' hyperthyroidism and ophthalmopathy. Amplification targeted TCR beta CDR3 regions from RNA transcripts. The TCR CDR3 was amplified in a first-round RT-PCR using the HTBI primer set. TCRdb processed the multiplex PCR reads anew with MiXCR; each CDR3 protein has one entry. The table records about 400,000 distinct CDR3 sequences, approximately 14% of them present only once. Sequencing was carried out using blood. Source of these receptors: a woman in her late teens or twenties with Graves' hyperthyroidism that later progressed to Graves' ophthalmopathy.

The chain combines TRBV24-1 with TRBJ2-3; 7 bases are shared with TRBD1. CDR1 is KGHDR, CDR2 SFDVKD, per germline. The J segment lost 2 bases and the V segment lost 12 bases, leaving 16 bases of the junction unmatched. CDR3 length: 16 residues. This CDR3 is CAHTPRDSELTDTQYF. CDR3 nucleotides: TGTGCCCACACCCCCCGGGACAGCGAACTCACAGATACGCAGTATTTT.

V usage is TRBV5-6 and J usage is TRBJ2-3; D uncertain. Trimming removed 5 bases at V and 0 bases at J, with 13 bases between. Per the germline V gene, CDR1 is SGHDT and CDR2 is YYEEEE. The CDR3 loop spans 15 amino acids. CDR3 sequence reads: CASSPDLISTDTQYF. In DNA, the CDR3 is TGTGCCAGCAGTCCAGACTTAATTAGCACAGATACGCAGTATTTT.

This clonotype was counted many times. This rearrangement joins TRBV6-1 to TRBJ2-3, with TRBD2 matching over 11 bases. V dropped 7 bases and J dropped 3; count of bases not matched to a gene: 9. The length of the CDR3 is 16 residues. Germline assignment: CDR1 MNHNS and CDR2 SASEGT. CDR3 nucleotide sequence: TGTGCCAGCACCCTACTTAGCGGGAGGGCTACAGATACGCAGTATTTT. Its translation: CASTLLSGRATDTQYF.

This clonotype was seen repeatedly, ten times or more. This sequence joins TRBV11-2 and TRBJ2-1; possibly TRBD2 for D (5 bases). Germline V gene lookup returns CDR1 SGHAT and CDR2 FQNNGV. There are 13 residues in the CDR3. V lost 0 bases, J lost 8 bases, and 8 bases lay in between. The CDR3 is CASSLEGRDEQFF. CDR3 coding DNA: TGTGCCAGCAGCTTAGAAGGGCGGGATGAGCAGTTCTTC. Full variable domain (outside the CDR3, taken from reference TRBV11-2 and TRBJ2-1): EAGVAQSPRYKIIEKRQSVAFWCNPISGHATLYWYQQILGQGPKLLIQFQNNGVVDDSQLPKDRFSAERLKGVDSTLKIQPAKLEDSAVYLCASSLEGRDEQFFGPGTRLTVL.

This chain connects TRBV5-6 to TRBJ2-3; possible D gene TRBD1, 7 bases. Per germline, CDR1 SGHDT and CDR2 YYEEEE. V was clipped by 2 bases and J by 5 bases, with 15 bases between them. CDR3 size: 15 residues. The CDR3 DNA reads TGTGCCAGCAGCTTATCGGGCCAGGGGGGAGATACGCAGTATTTT. Translated: CASSLSGQGGDTQYF.

This clonotype was detected only a few times. This chain connects TRBV4-3 to TRBJ2-5; 10 bases map to TRBD1. The ends lost 1 base at V and 4 bases at J; junction bases unmatched: 6. The CDR3 is made up of 16 amino acids. Germline V gives CDR1 LGHNA, CDR2 YSLEER. The CDR3 here is CASSQVGQGGRETQYF. The CDR3 nucleotides read TGCGCCAGCAGCCAAGTAGGACAGGGGGGACGAGAGACCCAGTACTTC.

This sequence joins TRBV4-1 and TRBJ2-7; D is unclear. V dropped 4 bases and J dropped 5 bases, with 15 bases sitting between them. Germline V gene data show CDR1 as MGHRA and CDR2 as YSYEKL. This CDR3 has 14 residues. In DNA, the CDR3 is TGCGCCAGCAGCCCACAACGGTTCATGGACGAGCAGTACTTC. This sequence encodes CASSPQRFMDEQYF.

This clonotype occurred many times. The rearrangement joins TRBV27 to TRBJ1-1; D gene ambiguous. Trimming removed 5 bases from V and 7 bases from J, with 14 bases in between. The CDR3 extends over 13 amino acids. Germline CDR1 MNHEY, CDR2 SMNVEV (reference sequence). The CDR3: CASSPAVRNEAFF. For the CDR3, the DNA is TGTGCCAGCAGTCCCGCCGTCCGGAATGAAGCTTTCTTT.

This clonotype has only a few counts. This chain uses TRBV27 with TRBJ2-1, with TRBD2 matching over 9 bases. This CDR3 is built from 16 residues. The junction had 7 bases not matched to a gene; V was cut back by 0 bases and J by 7 bases. The germline CDR1 and CDR2 sequences are MNHEY and SMNVEV (reference sequence). CDR3 sequence: CASSLSGAGGPNEQFF. The CDR3 bases are TGTGCCAGCAGTTTATCTGGGGCGGGAGGGCCGAATGAGCAGTTCTTC.

The chain employs TRBV19 and TRBJ1-5; possible D gene TRBD1, 6 bases. The germline gives CDR1 LNHDA, CDR2 SQIVND (reference sequence). The CDR3 runs to 16 residues. V was shortened by 6 bases and J by 5 bases, with 20 bases between the two germline ends. CDR3: CASRVIGGAADQPQHF. The CDR3 DNA follows: TGTGCCAGTAGGGTGATCGGGGGGGCAGCAGATCAGCCCCAGCATTTT.

V usage is TRBV29-1 and J usage is TRBJ2-7, with 14 bases that match TRBD2. Trimming removed 7 bases from V and 7 bases from J; junction bases left unmatched: 6. Germline V gene lookup returns CDR1 SQVTM and CDR2 ANQGSEA. The CDR3 extends over 13 amino acids. CDR3 region: CSARLAGGREQYF. Written as DNA, the CDR3 is TGCAGCGCCCGACTAGCGGGAGGGCGGGAGCAGTACTTC.

This sequence joins TRBV25-1 and TRBJ1-6, with D possibly matching TRBD1 (6 bases). The CDR3 is 14 residues long. Trimming stripped 6 bases from V and 0 bases from J, with 6 bases between. Germline V lookup: CDR1 MGHDK, CDR2 SYGVNS. The CDR3 DNA reads TGTGCCAGCAGCAGGGGCTCCTATAATTCACCCCTCCACTTT. It codes for CASSRGSYNSPLHF.

This clonotype appeared many times. This CDR3 is CASSLHAVIWGQLLYGYTF. DNA for the CDR3: TGTGCCAGCAGTCTCCACGCGGTAATATGGGGACAGCTCCTATATGGCTACACCTTC. J is TRBJ1-2 and V is TRBV28, with 7 bases aligning to TRBD1. In germline, CDR1 is MDHEN, CDR2 SYDVKM. V lost 5 bases and J lost 5; bases outside the gene matches: 23. The length of the CDR3 is 19 residues.

The V and J genes are TRBV14 and TRBJ2-7; D ambiguous. From germline, CDR1 is SGHDN and CDR2 FVKESK. The CDR3 runs 14 residues. V lost 0 bases and J lost 2, with 8 bases in between. CDR3 nucleotides: TGTGCCAGCAGCCAAGATCGAACAACCTACGAGCAGTACTTC. Protein sequence: CASSQDRTTYEQYF.

This clonotype was detected ten times or more. The chain joins TRBV7-6 to TRBJ2-5; TRBD1 or TRBD2 may be the D gene (6 bases each). The CDR3 loop spans 14 amino acids. V dropped 1 base and J dropped 4 bases, with 10 bases sitting between them. Germline CDR1 and CDR2: SGHVS and FNYEAQ. As DNA, the CDR3 is TGTGCCAGCAGCTTAGTAGGGGGAGGAGAGACCCAGTACTTC. Encoded protein: CASSLVGGGETQYF.

This clonotype was seen many times. This rearrangement joins TRBV20-1 to TRBJ2-5, with TRBD2 matching over 9 bases. Looked up from germline, CDR1 is DFQATT and CDR2 is SNEGSKA (reference sequence). V shed 6 bases, J shed 5 bases, and the junction held 13 bases outside the gene matches. The CDR3 has 15 amino acids. As DNA, the CDR3 is TGCAGTGCAACGGGACTAGCCCCGACCCGGGAGACCCAGTACTTC. Its translation is CSATGLAPTRETQYF.

This clonotype was seen more than once but under ten times. The V and J genes are TRBV27 and TRBJ2-2; 7 bases map to TRBD2. The V segment lost 4 bases and the J segment 7 bases; nucleotides outside the gene matches: 6. The CDR3 covers 14 residues. Germline-derived CDR1 and CDR2 are MNHEY and SMNVEV (reference sequence). CDR3 DNA: TGTGCCAGCAGTTGGGGGGGGACCAGCGGGGAGCTGTTTTTT. As protein: CASSWGGTSGELFF.

A word on this clonotype: A much larger clone differs from this one at a single base, so this may be a read error. The chain recombines TRBV27 with TRBJ2-7, with D perhaps assigned TRBD1 or TRBD2 (5 bases each). Germline CDR1 and CDR2: MNHEY and SMNVEV (reference sequence). The CDR3 spans 14 residues. For the CDR3, the DNA is TGTGCCAGCAGTTTTGGGGGAGCCCTCTACGGGCAGTACTTC. Its protein is CASSFGGALYGQYF.

A few counts support this clonotype. This rearrangement joins TRBV10-2 to TRBJ2-2, with 12 bases fitting TRBD2. J gave up 6 bases and V 11 bases, and 10 bases lay outside the gene matches. Germline V gene data show CDR1 as WSHSY and CDR2 as SAAADI. The length of the CDR3 is 15 residues. The CDR3 DNA is TGCGCCGGATCGACTAGCGGGAGTTCTTCCGGGGAGCTGTTTTTT. Encoded protein: CAGSTSGSSSGELFF.